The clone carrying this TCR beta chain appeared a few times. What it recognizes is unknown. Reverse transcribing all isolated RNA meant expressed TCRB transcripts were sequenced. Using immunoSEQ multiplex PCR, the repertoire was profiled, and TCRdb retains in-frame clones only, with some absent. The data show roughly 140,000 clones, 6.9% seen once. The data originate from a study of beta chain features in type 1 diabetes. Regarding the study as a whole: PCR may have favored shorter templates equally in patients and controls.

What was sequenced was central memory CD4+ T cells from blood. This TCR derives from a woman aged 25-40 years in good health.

CDR3 DNA sequence: TGTGCCAGCAGCTTAGGTACAGCGGGCAATAGAGAGACCCAGTACTTC. It codes for CASSLGTAGNRETQYF. The chain recombines TRBV7-2 with TRBJ2-5; a weak D match, TRBD2 (6 bases). V was clipped by 1 base and J by 4 bases, with 16 bases between them. The CDR3 length is 16 residues. Germline CDR1 is SGHTA and CDR2 is FQGNSA.